Sequencing of this TCR beta chain was carried out in a study of blood T cell repertoires in COVID-19. Across the whole study: Acute and convalescent COVID-19 specimens originated in the United States, Italy and Spain.

Participants, roughly 18 to 90 years old, spanned 24 US areas. Recovery among Cohort 3 donors was established by two negative PCRs, clearance, or symptom resolution. The CDR3 sequence is 19 residues long. V dropped 0 bases and J dropped 2; count of bases not matched to a gene: 14. The germline V gene encodes CDR1 GTSNPN and CDR2 SVGIG (reference sequence). The authors' processing: By means of reference gene primer amplification, nucleated cell counts were estimated. The assay was immunoSEQ multiplex PCR, and TCRdb's table has in-frame clones only and misses some. Clonal size and the V and J genes are those of that table, whereas D and trimming came from the DNA. The repertoire holds approximately 230,000 clones, with under 90% as singletons.

V usage is TRBV30 and J usage is TRBJ2-7; 12 bases line up with TRBD2. The sequencing sample was made of PBMCs or T cells enriched from blood (not recorded which). The receptor comes from a man aged 35 to 55 who had recovered from COVID-19. The CDR3 DNA sequence: TGTGCCTGGAGTGTGGCCGGCCCGCCCCGACTAGCGGGGGCCTACGAGCAGTACTTC. Residues: CAWSVAGPPRLAGAYEQYF.